Detailed here is one T cell receptor (beta chain). The CDR3 covers 16 residues. Assay: immunoSEQ multiplex PCR; the TCRdb copy retains only in-frame clones and omits some. The sample contains approximately 140,000 clones, 94% of which appear only once. This record comes from a study of T cell responses to AZD1222 COVID-19 vaccine. The sequencing here drew on peripheral blood, taken on day 0 of AZD1222 vaccination. The chain joins TRBV12-1 to TRBJ2-7; the table's D call, TRBD2, has no DNA check behind it. TRBV12-1 is deemed a pseudogene. The receptor comes from an adult in good health. CDR3 in amino acids: CASRLKRVGIHYEQYV. DNA for the CDR3: TGTGCCAGCAGACTTAAGCGGGTAGGGATCCACTACGAGCAGTACGTC.